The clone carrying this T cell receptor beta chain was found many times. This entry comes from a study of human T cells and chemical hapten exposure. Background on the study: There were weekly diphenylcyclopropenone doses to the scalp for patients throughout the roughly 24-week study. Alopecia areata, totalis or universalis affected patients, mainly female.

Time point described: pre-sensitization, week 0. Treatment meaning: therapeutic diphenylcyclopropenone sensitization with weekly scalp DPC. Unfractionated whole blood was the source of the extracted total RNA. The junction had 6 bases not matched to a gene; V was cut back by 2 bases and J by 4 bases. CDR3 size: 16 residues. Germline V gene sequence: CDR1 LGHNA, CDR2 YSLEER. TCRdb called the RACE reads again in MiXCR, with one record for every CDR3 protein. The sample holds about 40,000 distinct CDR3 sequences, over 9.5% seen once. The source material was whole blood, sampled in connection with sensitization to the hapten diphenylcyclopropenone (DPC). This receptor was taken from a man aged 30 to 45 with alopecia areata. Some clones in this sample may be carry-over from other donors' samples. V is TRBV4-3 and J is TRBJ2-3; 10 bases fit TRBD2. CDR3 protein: CASSQPSSGSADTQYF. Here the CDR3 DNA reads TGCGCCAGCAGCCAACCCTCTAGCGGGAGCGCAGATACGCAGTATTTT.